The 2 T cell receptor beta chains presented below share a single source sample, sequenced in a study of monozygotic twins with inflammatory bowel disease. TCRdb re-called the 5' RACE reads; every CDR3 protein appears as one record, without DNA. Here the sample table reports a few hundred thousand distinct CDR3 sequences. Sequencing used blood. All receptors derive from a human donor with ulcerative colitis or Crohn's disease, or a healthy co-twin of an affected twin (not recorded which).

V and J are TRBV20-1 and TRBJ1-3; checking the TCRdb D call of TRBD1 is not possible without DNA. The CDR3 totals 14 residues. Germline loops: CDR1 DFQATT, CDR2 SNEGSKA (reference sequence). CDR3 amino acids: CSAGDPKVGNTIYF.

CDR3 sequence reads: CASSLAGLRETQYF. The V and J genes are TRBV7-2 and TRBJ2-5. CDR3 length: 14 amino acids. Germline V gene data show CDR1 as SGHTA and CDR2 as FQGNSA.